This TCR beta chain is drawn from a study of lymphopenia after photon versus proton radiotherapy (dated 2019 in TCRdb). For the wider study: Photon and proton radiation therapy were compared by the study for their immunological effects in patients with gastrointestinal tumors who developed high-grade lymphopenia. The roughly 18 patients in the cohort had gastrointestinal tumors, were treated with either photon or proton therapy, and subsequently developed lymphopenia. The study aimed to characterize how the two radiation modalities differ in their impact on the immune system. On the study overall, not on this receptor specifically: Among patients across the cohort who died, overall survival time showed an inverse correlation with a larger post-nadir drop in TCR diversity. After the lymphocyte count nadir, photon-treated repertoires showed oligoclonal expansion, especially of CD8+ Temra cells, which drove the drop in diversity. During treatment, patients who received proton therapy stayed relatively stable, whereas patients who received photon therapy lost naive T cells and TCR diversity and gained effector/memory populations. The authors looked at the survival association only in patients who died, and they framed better survival with proton therapy as a possibility rather than a demonstrated result.

The library was prepared using the immunoSEQ multiplex PCR assay. T cell repertoires were profiled with deep sequencing of rearranged TCR beta loci together with multiparametric flow cytometry. TCRdb provides this immuneACCESS table in a form limited to in-frame rearrangements. Some clones are lacking; in checked studies, under half of them reflect an unresolved V gene, and why the rest are absent is not known. This sample is represented by about 58,000 clones; roughly 83% of them were singletons. The top ten clones comprise about 1.9% of the sample. CDR1 and CDR2, per the germline V gene, are KGHSH and LQKENI. There are 12 amino acids in the CDR3, from cysteine to phenylalanine inclusive. The kept DNA is CDR3 alone, 36 bases in frame from the first base. V and J lose 6 bases and 8 bases, and a span of 13 bases separates them. Turning to this clone: This clone's antigen is unknown. Base qualities are not at hand, and no much larger clone is one base apart.

This specimen consisted of peripheral blood, obtained from a patient treated with proton-based radiotherapy. This TCR was recovered from a man in his sixties with pancreatic cancer. Recombination connected TRBV18 to TRBJ1-1; the D gene is unclear. The CDR3 region has the sequence CASSPDPGEAFF. The DNA is TGTGCCAGCTCCCCGGACCCTGGCGAAGCTTTCTTT.